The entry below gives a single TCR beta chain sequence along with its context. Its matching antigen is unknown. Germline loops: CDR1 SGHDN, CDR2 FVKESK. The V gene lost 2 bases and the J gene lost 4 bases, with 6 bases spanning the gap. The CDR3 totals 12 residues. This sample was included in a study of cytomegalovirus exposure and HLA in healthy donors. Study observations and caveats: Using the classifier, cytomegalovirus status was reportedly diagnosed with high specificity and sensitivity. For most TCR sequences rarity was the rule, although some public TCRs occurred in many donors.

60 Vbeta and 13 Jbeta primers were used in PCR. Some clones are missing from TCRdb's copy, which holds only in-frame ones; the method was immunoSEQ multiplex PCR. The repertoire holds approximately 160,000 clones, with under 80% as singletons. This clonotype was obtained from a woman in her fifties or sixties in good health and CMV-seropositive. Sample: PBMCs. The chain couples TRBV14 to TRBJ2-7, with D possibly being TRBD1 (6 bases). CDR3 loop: CASSQTGYEQYF. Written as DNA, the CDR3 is TGTGCCAGCAGCCAAACAGGGTACGAGCAGTACTTC.